A selection of T cell receptor beta chains follows, all from one sample in a study of T cell repertoires in cytomegalovirus infection. TCRdb recomputed calls from the reads with MiXCR, one row per CDR3 protein. This sample has fewer than 550,000 distinct CDR3 sequences; more than 15% occur once, and the top ten carry about 24%. The source material was CD8+ T cells from PBMCs. Receptor source: a human donor in good health (CMV status not recorded). Some clones in this sample may be carry-over from other donors' samples. CDR3s include the opening cysteine and the closing phenylalanine or tryptophan. D genes are given only for firm matches. Not every row has a clone size; where given, it reads once, few, many or a size class.

few	.	TRBJ1-4	TRBV6-1	CASSGQQGPGNEKLFF	TGTGCCAGCAGTGGTCAACAGGGACCAGGAAATGAAAAACTGTTTTTT
.	TRBD2	TRBJ2-3	TRBV7-6	CASSLGRGGLSTDTQYF	TGTGCCAGCAGCTTAGGGCGCGGGGGGCTTAGCACAGATACGCAGTATTTT
many	.	TRBJ1-5	TRBV12-3/TRBV12-4	CASTLGVGQPQHF	TGTGCCAGCACCTTGGGGGTCGGTCAGCCCCAGCATTTT
many	TRBD2	TRBJ2-3	TRBV7-2	CASSNGLAGGFSTDTQYF	TGTGCCAGCAGCAACGGACTAGCGGGGGGTTTTAGCACAGATACGCAGTATTTT
.	.	TRBJ2-7	TRBV12-3/TRBV12-4	CASSWDTDSYEQYF	TGTGCCAGCAGTTGGGACACCGATTCCTACGAGCAGTACTTC
.	.	TRBJ2-7	TRBV20-1	CSARNSLDSGEYEQYF	TGCAGTGCCAGAAACTCCCTTGACTCAGGAGAGTACGAGCAGTACTTC
.	.	TRBJ1-1	TRBV11-1	CASTDGGDTEAFF	TGTGCCAGCACCGATGGGGGGGACACTGAAGCTTTCTTT
many	TRBD1	TRBJ2-3	TRBV6-5	CASSYTGTGGFTDTQYF	TGTGCCAGCAGTTACACCGGGACAGGGGGTTTCACAGATACGCAGTATTTT
few	.	TRBJ2-3	TRBV10-3	CAISESAGSTDTQYF	TGTGCCATCAGTGAGTCGGCAGGCAGCACAGATACGCAGTATTTT
many	.	TRBJ1-6	TRBV7-9	CASSWGDGGDDVDSPLHF	TGTGCCAGCAGCTGGGGGGATGGGGGGGACGATGTTGATTCACCCCTCCACTTT
few	.	TRBJ2-2	TRBV10-3	CATTPGGRVTGELFF	TGTGCCACTACGCCCGGGGGGCGGGTCACCGGGGAGCTGTTTTTT
many	.	TRBJ1-2	TRBV12-3/TRBV12-4	CASSPGAIFYGYTF	TGTGCCAGCAGTCCCGGGGCGATATTCTATGGCTACACCTTC
many	TRBD2	TRBJ2-1	TRBV12-3/TRBV12-4	CASSPRTSGAVGNEQFF	TGTGCCAGCAGTCCCCGGACTAGCGGCGCAGTAGGCAATGAGCAGTTCTTC
.	.	TRBJ2-2	TRBV7-4	CATRLAPRISLTGELFF	TGTGCCACCCGATTAGCCCCGCGAATCAGTCTCACCGGGGAGCTGTTTTTT
many	.	TRBJ2-3	TRBV10-1	CASSVEAASTDTQYF	TGCGCCAGCAGTGTAGAGGCGGCCAGCACAGATACGCAGTATTTT
many	TRBD1	TRBJ1-4	TRBV5-1	CASADYEYNSGQGYEKLFF	TGCGCCAGCGCCGATTATGAGTACAACTCGGGACAGGGATATGAAAAACTGTTTTTT
.	TRBD1	TRBJ2-7	TRBV27	CASSSPGQGGSYEQYF	TGTGCCAGCAGTTCCCCGGGACAGGGAGGGTCCTACGAGCAGTACTTC
few	TRBD2	TRBJ2-1	TRBV7-9	CASSSTGLAGEYNEQFF	TGTGCCAGCAGCTCGACTGGACTAGCGGGGGAATACAATGAGCAGTTCTTC
many	TRBD1	TRBJ2-7	TRBV7-9	CASRPDRPYEQYF	TGTGCCAGCAGGCCGGACAGGCCCTACGAGCAGTACTTC
many	TRBD2	TRBJ2-1	TRBV4-2	CASSQDLSGRALNEQFF	TGTGCCAGCAGCCAAGATTTGAGCGGGAGGGCACTCAATGAGCAGTTCTTC
.	.	TRBJ1-1	TRBV19	CASGKGQSFDEAFF	TGTGCCAGTGGGAAAGGACAGAGCTTTGACGAAGCTTTCTTT
many	.	TRBJ2-1	TRBV28	CASSLRFLGNSYHNEQFF	TGTGCCAGCAGTTTAAGGTTCCTCGGCAACTCTTATCACAATGAGCAGTTCTTC
.	.	TRBJ2-7	TRBV19	CASSTRDGYEQYF	TGTGCCAGTAGTACCCGGGACGGTTACGAGCAGTACTTC
.	.	TRBJ1-2	TRBV29-1	CSVDLGAPYGYTF	TGCAGCGTTGATCTAGGGGCTCCATATGGCTACACCTTC
.	.	TRBJ1-2	TRBV25-1	CASSDDNPGYTF	TGTGCCAGCAGTGATGACAACCCTGGCTACACCTTC
.	TRBD2	TRBJ2-7	TRBV14	CASSQERRLAGPYEQYF	TGTGCCAGCAGCCAAGAGAGGCGACTAGCGGGACCCTACGAGCAGTACTTC
many	.	TRBJ2-5	TRBV10-3	CAIRDPRQRPPQETQYF	TGTGCCATCAGGGACCCTCGGCAACGTCCCCCACAAGAGACCCAGTACTTC
many	TRBD1	TRBJ1-2	TRBV5-5	CASRRQGSGGYTF	TGTGCCAGCAGACGACAGGGTAGCGGTGGCTACACCTTC
.	TRBD1	TRBJ2-5	TRBV25-1	CASSPGGAETQYF	TGTGCCAGCTCCCCAGGGGGCGCTGAGACCCAGTACTTC
many	.	TRBJ2-3	TRBV7-2	CASSWGDGAYADTQYF	TGTGCCAGCAGCTGGGGGGACGGGGCCTATGCAGATACGCAGTATTTT
few	.	TRBJ1-2	TRBV27	CASFGTEGQGNYGYTF	TGTGCCAGCTTCGGGACGGAGGGGCAGGGAAACTATGGCTACACCTTC
.	TRBD2	TRBJ2-3	TRBV4-1	CASSPLDRASGSDTQYF	TGCGCCAGCAGCCCCCTGGACAGAGCTAGCGGGAGTGATACGCAGTATTTT
few	.	TRBJ2-3	TRBV6-5	CASSYKGGRTDTQYF	TGTGCCAGCAGTTACAAGGGGGGCCGTACAGATACGCAGTATTTT
few	TRBD2	TRBJ2-1	TRBV7-9	CASSSVGADWRGGRDEQFF	TGTGCCAGCAGCTCCGTCGGGGCGGATTGGCGGGGGGGCCGGGATGAGCAGTTCTTC
.	.	TRBJ2-1	TRBV9	CASSVDGRSGDEQFF	TGTGCCAGCAGCGTAGATGGTCGGTCAGGGGATGAGCAGTTCTTC
few	.	TRBJ2-7	TRBV7-9	CASSQPPSGSYEQYF	TGTGCCAGCAGCCAACCCCCGAGTGGCTCCTACGAGCAGTACTTC
few	.	TRBJ2-3	TRBV30	CAWAPGTDTQYF	TGTGCCTGGGCCCCTGGTACAGATACGCAGTATTTT
.	.	TRBJ1-1	TRBV4-2	CASSQGGGAFF	TGTGCCAGCAGCCAGGGGGGGGGAGCTTTCTTT
many	.	TRBJ2-1	TRBV6-5	CASSLSRAGYYNEQFF	TGTGCCAGCAGTCTTTCCCGGGCGGGGTACTACAATGAGCAGTTCTTC
many	TRBD1	TRBJ1-1	TRBV7-6	CASSFGEGARNTEAFF	TGTGCCAGCAGCTTCGGGGAGGGGGCGAGGAACACTGAAGCTTTCTTT
few	TRBD1	TRBJ2-3	TRBV4-1	CASSMSGTGSTDTQYF	TGCGCCAGCAGCATGTCCGGGACAGGGAGCACAGATACGCAGTATTTT
few	.	TRBJ2-2	TRBV19	CASSITSGSSTGELFF	TGTGCCAGTAGTATCACCTCGGGATCTTCCACCGGGGAGCTGTTTTTT
.	.	TRBJ1-6	TRBV6-5	CASSYSDRSYNSPLHF	TGTGCCAGCAGTTACTCTGACAGATCCTATAATTCACCCCTCCACTTT
many	.	TRBJ1-6	TRBV7-8	CASSQGNDSPLHF	TGTGCCAGCAGCCAGGGAAACGATTCACCCCTCCACTTT
many	.	TRBJ2-3	TRBV7-9	CASSLTSRGTDTQYF	TGTGCCAGCAGCTTAACGTCCCGCGGGACAGATACGCAGTATTTT
many	TRBD2	TRBJ2-1	TRBV27	CASSVSGRALPSSYNEQFF	TGTGCCAGCAGTGTGAGCGGGAGGGCCCTCCCGAGCTCCTACAATGAGCAGTTCTTC
.	TRBD1	TRBJ1-6	TRBV9	CASSGKQGATNSPLHF	TGTGCCAGCAGCGGCAAACAGGGGGCTACGAATTCACCCCTCCACTTT
.	TRBD1	TRBJ1-5	TRBV6-5	CASSSLTGDQPKHF	TGTGCCAGCAGTTCCCTGACAGGGGACCAGCCCAAGCATTTT
.	.	TRBJ1-2	TRBV2	CASSGFPSRGYTF	TGTGCCAGCAGTGGGTTCCCGTCCCGGGGCTACACCTTC
.	.	TRBJ2-7	TRBV20-1	CSASRANGNEQYF	TGCAGTGCTAGTAGAGCGAACGGCAACGAGCAGTACTTC
.	.	TRBJ1-5	TRBV6-1	CASSEDRHYSNQPQHF	TGTGCCAGCAGTGAAGACCGACACTATAGCAATCAGCCCCAGCATTTT
few	TRBD1	TRBJ2-5	TRBV6-1	CASSEAIGTGEETQYF	TGTGCCAGCAGTGAAGCTATCGGGACAGGGGAAGAGACCCAGTACTTC
many	TRBD1	TRBJ2-7	TRBV6-6	CASSYSDRGNSYEQYF	TGTGCCAGCAGTTACTCTGACAGGGGAAACTCCTACGAGCAGTACTTC
few	.	TRBJ1-2	TRBV5-5	CASSPREDPMGYTF	TGTGCCAGCAGCCCCCGGGAAGACCCTATGGGCTACACCTTC
.	TRBD1	TRBJ1-5	TRBV6-1	CASRASAGGGQPQHF	TGTGCCAGCAGGGCGTCGGCAGGGGGCGGTCAGCCCCAGCATTTT
many	TRBD2	TRBJ2-3	TRBV7-3	CASSDPRGAGGNTDTQYF	TGTGCCAGCAGCGACCCCCGAGGAGCGGGGGGCAACACAGATACGCAGTATTTT